This T cell receptor beta chain was sequenced during a study of identifying expanded T cells in peripheral blood. CDR1 and CDR2 (germline): LNHDA, SQIVND (reference sequence). The CDR3 runs to 19 residues. Trimming left V 6 bases short and J 0 bases short, with 23 bases between. During the collection period, no donor immune events like infections were recorded. TCRdb's copy holds only in-frame clones and misses some; the assay was immunoSEQ multiplex PCR. In the table there are about 94,000 clones, around 90% of which are singletons. The receptor was isolated from a person between 18 and 70 years old in good health. The rearrangement joins TRBV19 to TRBJ1-4; D is perhaps TRBD1 (5 bases). Sequencing was performed on blood. The CDR3 region is CASSERGRPPYATNEKLFF. In nucleotides, the CDR3 is TGTGCCAGTAGCGAGAGGGGCAGGCCGCCTTATGCAACTAATGAAAAACTGTTTTTT.